The present entry profiles one T cell receptor (beta chain) with its context. The data belong to a study of cytomegalovirus exposure and HLA in healthy donors. PCR amplification relied on 60 Vbeta primers (plus 13 Jbeta primers). This table comes from immunoSEQ multiplex PCR, and its TCRdb copy is limited to in-frame clones, with some not included. The sample carries 110,000 to 150,000 clones, around 76% recorded once. J lost 8 bases, V lost 5 bases, and 5 bases had no gene match. The CDR3 extends over 14 amino acids. Germline-derived CDR1 and CDR2 are SEHNR and FQNEAQ (reference sequence). The rearrangement joins TRBV7-9 to TRBJ1-4, with 10 nucleotides matching TRBD1. The sequenced material came from PBMCs. The sequence came from a male donor in good health and CMV-seronegative. CDR3 sequence (DNA): TGTGCCAGCAGCCGGACAGGGGGACGCGAAAAACTGTTTTTT. It translates to CASSRTGGREKLFF.